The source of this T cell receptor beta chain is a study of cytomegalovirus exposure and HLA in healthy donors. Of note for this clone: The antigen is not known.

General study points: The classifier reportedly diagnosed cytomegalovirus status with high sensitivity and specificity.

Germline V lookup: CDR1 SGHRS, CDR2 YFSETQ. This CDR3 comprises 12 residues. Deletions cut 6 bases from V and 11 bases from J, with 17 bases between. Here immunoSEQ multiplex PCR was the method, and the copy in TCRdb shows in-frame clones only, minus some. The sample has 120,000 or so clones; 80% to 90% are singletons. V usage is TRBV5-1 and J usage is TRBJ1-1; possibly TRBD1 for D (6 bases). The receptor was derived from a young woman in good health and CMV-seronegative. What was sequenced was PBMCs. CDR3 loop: CASTAGGQMAFF. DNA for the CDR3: TGCGCCAGCACCGCGGGTGGACAGATGGCTTTCTTT.